This T cell receptor (beta chain) appears in the sequencing data of a study of CD8 T cells in ankylosing spondylitis. Study-wide findings and caveats: A motif in TCR beta, a set of roughly eight highly homologous variants, appeared characteristic of ankylosing spondylitis blood.

Trimming stripped 1 base from V and 7 bases from J, with 7 bases between. CDR1 LGHDT and CDR2 YNNKEL come from the germline V gene (reference sequence). The CDR3 has 12 residues. The table lists this clonotype with a few counts. No antigen is known for it. TCRdb reanalysed the 5' RACE reads using MiXCR and keeps one entry per CDR3 protein. The profile covers 450,000 or so distinct CDR3 sequences, with about 24% appearing a single time and 0.85% to 1% taken by the ten largest. The sample was blood, either unsorted or a sorted T cell fraction (not recorded which). The chain combines TRBV3-1 with TRBJ1-2; D remains ambiguous. The clonotype originates from a male donor with ankylosing spondylitis. CDR3 coding DNA: TGTGCCAGCAGCCAAGTAGGCCGTGGCTACACCTTC. Its translation: CASSQVGRGYTF.